Each of the 23 T cell receptor beta chains below was sequenced from the same sample in a study of response to subunit inactivated influenza vaccine. TCRdb redid the calling of the RT-PCR reads with MiXCR, one entry per CDR3 protein. Of roughly 620,000 distinct CDR3 sequences listed, 10% to 12% are singletons. The same specimen was also included in a second study, on T cells expressing NK-cell markers. This second report adds: TCR beta cDNA was made by 5'RACE template switching with UMIs.

This material consisted of PBMCs from blood, taken on the day of vaccination. The receptor source for this set is a man aged 50 or older who received an inactivated influenza vaccine.

This clonotype was seen a handful of times. This chain links TRBV4-2 with TRBJ1-5; D is undetermined. Germline loops: CDR1 LGHNA, CDR2 YNFKEQ. This CDR3 has 14 residues. V lost 0 bases to trimming and J lost 3 bases, with 6 bases between them. The DNA for the CDR3 is TGTGCCAGCAGCCAAGATCGGGCCAATCAGCCCCAGCATTTT. Translated, it gives CASSQDRANQPQHF.

The rearrangement joins TRBV18 to TRBJ2-1; D not resolved. The germline CDR1 and CDR2 sequences are KGHSH and LQKENI. V lost 3 bases, J lost 0 bases, and 15 bases lay in between. The CDR3 totals 17 residues. CDR3 amino acids: CASSPLPLGNSYNEQFF. CDR3 DNA: TGTGCCAGCTCACCGCTCCCGTTGGGGAACTCCTACAATGAGCAGTTCTTC.

This clonotype occurred a few times. The gene calls are TRBV9 and TRBJ2-1; no clear D gene. This CDR3 has 18 amino acids. Germline CDR1 SGDLS, CDR2 YYNGEE. V lost 0 bases and J 1 base, leaving 17 bases between the germline ends. As DNA, the CDR3 is TGTGCCAGCAGCGTAGGGGTAGCTGGGGTTCGGTCCTACAATGAGCAGTTCTTC. Amino acid sequence: CASSVGVAGVRSYNEQFF. The full variable domain, in which reference TRBV9 and TRBJ2-1 provide the parts outside the CDR3, is DSGVTQTPKHLITATGQRVTLRCSPRSGDLSVYWYQQSLDQGLQFLIQYYNGEERAKGNILERFSAQQFPDLHSELNLSSLELGDSALYFCASSVGVAGVRSYNEQFFGPGTRLTVL.

V gene TRBV4-1 combines with J gene TRBJ2-1; tentative D call: TRBD2 (6 bases). V lost 1 base to trimming and J lost 8 bases, with 15 bases between them. Germline V gives CDR1 MGHRA, CDR2 YSYEKL. This CDR3 spans 15 amino acids. The CDR3 sequence is CASSQAPRLVDEQFF. The DNA for the CDR3 is TGCGCCAGCAGCCAAGCACCCAGACTAGTTGATGAGCAGTTCTTC.

This clonotype has a count of ten or more. V is TRBV7-2 and J is TRBJ2-3; D is undetermined. The ends were cut back, 7 bases at V and 0 bases at J, with 14 bases in the middle. The CDR3 runs 15 residues. CDR1 and CDR2 from the germline V gene are SGHTA and FQGNSA. CDR3 in DNA: TGTGCCAGCACCCGATACGTGACTAGCACAGATACGCAGTATTTT. Encoded protein: CASTRYVTSTDTQYF. The full variable domain, rest sourced from reference TRBV7-2 and TRBJ2-3, is GAGVSQSPSNKVTEKGKDVELRCDPISGHTALYWYRQSLGQGLEFLIYFQGNSAPDKSGLPSDRFSAERTGGSVSTLTIQRTQQEDSAVYLCASTRYVTSTDTQYFGPGTRLTVL.

This chain connects TRBV30 to TRBJ2-1, with a tentative D call TRBD2 (6 bases). The CDR3 runs to 16 residues. Deletions cut 0 bases from V and 4 bases from J, with 16 bases between. From germline, CDR1 is GTSNPN and CDR2 SVGIG (reference sequence). CDR3 residues: CAWSVSWREGYNEQFF. As DNA, the CDR3 is TGTGCCTGGAGTGTAAGTTGGCGGGAAGGTTACAATGAGCAGTTCTTC.

This clonotype was recorded many times. The chain links TRBV10-3 to TRBJ2-3; D is uncertain. CDR3 length: 14 residues. Per the germline V gene, CDR1 is ENHRY and CDR2 is SYGVKD. V was shortened by 10 bases and J by 1 base, with 15 bases between the two germline ends. The CDR3 loop reads CATMEPRGTDTQYF. CDR3 sequence (DNA): TGTGCCACCATGGAGCCCCGTGGCACAGATACGCAGTATTTT.

This clonotype was counted between two and nine times. The chain links TRBV13 to TRBJ2-1; 9 bases agree with TRBD2. The CDR3 loop spans 16 amino acids. Germline V gene data show CDR1 as PRHDT and CDR2 as FYEKMQ (reference sequence). V was clipped by 5 bases and J by 7 bases; unmatched bases: 12. The CDR3 DNA follows: TGTGCCAGCAGCCTACCTGGGCTAGCGGGACGGAATGAGCAGTTCTTC. Residues: CASSLPGLAGRNEQFF.

This clonotype was counted a few times. V is TRBV12-3 or TRBV12-4 and J is TRBJ1-1, with 7 bases matching TRBD1. CDR3 length: 19 residues. V shed 5 bases and J 1 base; nucleotides not matched to a gene: 19. CDR3 nucleotide sequence: TGTGCCAGCAGTCAAGCTCTAAGGGGGCTCAGGGGCTGGAACACTGAAGCTTTCTTT. Amino acid sequence: CASSQALRGLRGWNTEAFF.

In its sample, this clonotype was seen a few times. This chain joins TRBV5-6 and TRBJ1-2; unclear D gene. Per germline, CDR1 SGHDT and CDR2 YYEEEE. The CDR3 consists of 13 residues. V was clipped by 0 bases and J by 4 bases, with 7 bases between them. The CDR3 is CASSLGERYGYTF. CDR3 in DNA: TGTGCCAGCAGCTTGGGCGAGCGCTATGGCTACACCTTC.

V usage is TRBV7-2 and J usage is TRBJ1-1, with 10 positions matching TRBD1. Germline values: CDR1 SGHTA, CDR2 FQGNSA. The J segment lost 4 bases and the V segment lost 3 bases, leaving 26 bases of the junction unmatched. The CDR3 loop spans 22 amino acids. CDR3 DNA sequence: TGTGCCAGCAGCTTCCATGCAACCCCCCCACTCGGACAGGGGGATGAGGGCACTGAAGCTTTCTTT. This gives the protein CASSFHATPPLGQGDEGTEAFF.

This clonotype was observed a handful of times. V gene TRBV3-1 combines with J gene TRBJ2-1; D unclear. The CDR3 covers 15 residues. V lost 1 base and J lost 5, with 12 bases in between. Germline V gene data show CDR1 as LGHDT and CDR2 as YNNKEL (reference sequence). CDR3 DNA: TGTGCCAGCAGCCAAGTCCTCATGGAAAACAATGAGCAGTTCTTC. This encodes CASSQVLMENNEQFF.

The genes are TRBV3-1 and TRBJ2-7; no firm D call. The CDR3 covers 14 residues. The germline CDR1 and CDR2 sequences are LGHDT and YNNKEL (reference sequence). Trimming cost V 4 bases and J 5 bases, with 15 bases left between them. DNA for the CDR3: TGTGCCAGCAGCCCATCGAGAAGGGCTCACGAGCAGTACTTC. This gives the protein CASSPSRRAHEQYF.

Notes on this clonotype: No conserved phenylalanine or tryptophan ends this CDR3, so it is likely a read error. V is TRBV6-2 or TRBV6-3 and J is TRBJ2-2; the D is unclear. Germline loops: CDR1 MNHEY, CDR2 SVGEGT. Trimming pared 5 bases from V and 8 bases from J, leaving 6 bases between. This CDR3 has 11 amino acids. The CDR3 reads CASSKEGELFY. The CDR3 region has the DNA TGTGCCAGCAGTAAGGAGGGGGAGCTGTTTTAT.

DNA of the CDR3: TGTGCCAGCAGCAACCGGGACAGGGGGACGGACACCGGGGAGCTGTTTTTT. Encoded protein: CASSNRDRGTDTGELFF. The chain has TRBV7-9 and TRBJ2-2; 11 bases are shared with TRBD1. Unmatched junction bases numbered 8, after V lost 5 bases and J lost 3 bases. Germline CDR1 and CDR2: SEHNR and FQNEAQ (reference sequence). CDR3 length equals 17 residues.

This clonotype has more than one count but fewer than ten. This chain uses TRBV7-9 with TRBJ2-2; 10 bases agree with TRBD2. From germline, CDR1 is SEHNR and CDR2 FQNEAQ (reference sequence). CDR3 size: 16 residues. J gave up 4 bases and V 5 bases, and 7 bases lay outside the gene matches. The CDR3: CASSAASGGITGELFF. CDR3 sequence (DNA): TGTGCCAGCAGCGCTGCTAGCGGGGGTATCACCGGGGAGCTGTTTTTT.

This clonotype was observed a few times. The chain couples TRBV2 to TRBJ2-1, with a weak D call TRBD1 (6 bases). The CDR3 covers 14 residues. V lost 2 bases and J 2 bases, leaving 7 bases between the germline ends. Germline CDR1 and CDR2: SNHLY and FYNNEI. CDR3 loop: CASSEQGPYNEQFF. The CDR3 DNA reads as TGTGCCAGCAGTGAACAGGGGCCCTACAATGAGCAGTTCTTC.

This chain connects TRBV11-1 to TRBJ2-2; tentatively, D is TRBD2 (5 bases). Germline V gives CDR1 SGHAT, CDR2 FQDESV (reference sequence). The CDR3 covers 14 residues. Trimming took off 7 bases at V and 5 bases at J, with 14 bases between the two ends. Here the CDR3 reads CASTTDWGTGELFF. DNA of the CDR3: TGTGCCAGCACCACGGACTGGGGTACCGGGGAGCTGTTTTTT. The whole variable domain, filled in from reference TRBV11-1 and TRBJ2-2, reads EAEVAQSPRYKITEKSQAVAFWCDPISGHATLYWYRQILGQGPELLVQFQDESVVDDSQLPKDRFSAERLKGVDSTLKIQPAELGDSAMYLCASTTDWGTGELFFGEGSRLTVL.

In this sample, this clonotype turned up a few times. The genes are TRBV10-3 and TRBJ1-1, with TRBD1 as a possible D gene (6 bases). Germline V gene data show CDR1 as ENHRY and CDR2 as SYGVKD. V was pared by 6 bases and J by 0 bases, with 11 bases between. The CDR3 sequence is 14 residues long. The CDR3 region is CAISSTGMNTEAFF. The CDR3 DNA is TGTGCCATCAGCTCGACAGGTATGAACACTGAAGCTTTCTTT.

In this sample, this clonotype turned up a few times. The chain recombines TRBV7-2 with TRBJ2-2, with a possible D match to TRBD1 (6 bases). The germline V gene has CDR1 SGHTA and CDR2 FQGNSA. The V end lost 5 bases, the J end lost 7 bases, and 17 bases lay between the germline ends. There are 15 residues in the CDR3. CDR3 residues: CASSGRDIGIGELFF. As DNA, the CDR3 is TGTGCCAGCAGCGGCCGGGACATAGGGATCGGGGAGCTGTTTTTT.

V and J are TRBV3-1 and TRBJ2-7, with TRBD2 identical over 10 bases. Germline trimming cut 6 bases from V and 2 bases from J; bases unmatched to any gene: 7. There are 15 residues in the CDR3. Germline loops: CDR1 LGHDT, CDR2 YNNKEL (reference sequence). The CDR3 region is CASSQTGLAAYEQYF. CDR3 DNA sequence: TGTGCCAGCAGTCAAACCGGACTAGCGGCCTACGAGCAGTACTTC.

The table lists this clonotype with a few counts. The chain employs TRBV20-1 and TRBJ1-4; D possibly corresponds to TRBD1 (6 bases). The CDR3 spans 12 residues. CDR1 DFQATT and CDR2 SNEGSKA come from the germline V gene (reference sequence). V lost 1 base and J 8 bases, leaving 8 bases between the germline ends. The CDR3 loop is CSARVGTEKLFF. CDR3 bases: TGCAGTGCTAGAGTCGGGACAGAAAAACTGTTTTTT.

This clonotype was observed a few times. The chain employs TRBV15 and TRBJ2-1, with 11 bases matching TRBD2. The V segment lost 5 bases and the J segment 6 bases; nucleotides outside the gene matches: 12. The germline V gene encodes CDR1 LNHNV and CDR2 YYDKDF (reference sequence). The CDR3 runs 17 residues. The DNA of the CDR3 is TGTGCCACCAGCCCGTATGGATTAGCGGGAGGGGTCAATGAGCAGTTCTTC. The encoded protein is CATSPYGLAGGVNEQFF.